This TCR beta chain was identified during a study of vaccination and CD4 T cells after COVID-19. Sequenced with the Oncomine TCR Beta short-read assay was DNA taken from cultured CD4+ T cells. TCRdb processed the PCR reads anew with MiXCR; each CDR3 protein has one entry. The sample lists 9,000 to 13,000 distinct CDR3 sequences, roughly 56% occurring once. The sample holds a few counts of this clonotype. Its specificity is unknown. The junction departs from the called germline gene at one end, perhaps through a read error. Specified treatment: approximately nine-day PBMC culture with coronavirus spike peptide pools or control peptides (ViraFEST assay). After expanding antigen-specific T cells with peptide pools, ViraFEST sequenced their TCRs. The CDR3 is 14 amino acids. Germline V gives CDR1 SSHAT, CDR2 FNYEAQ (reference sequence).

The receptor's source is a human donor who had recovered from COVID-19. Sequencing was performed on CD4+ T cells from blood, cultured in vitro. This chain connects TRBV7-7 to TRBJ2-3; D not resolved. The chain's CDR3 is CASSLSRGTDTQYF. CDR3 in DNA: TGTGCTAGCAGTTTATCACGGGGCACAGATACGCAGTATTTT.